Listed below are T cell receptor beta chains from one sample, sequenced in a study of molecular identifiers for immune sequencing clone quantification. Using its own MiXCR run on the PCR reads, TCRdb lists one record per CDR3 protein. The profile covers about 100,000 distinct CDR3 sequences, with 30% to 35% appearing a single time and 9% to 10% taken by the ten largest. What was sequenced was naive CD8+ T cells from blood, with Jurkat cell RNA spiked in. These receptors were obtained from a human donor in good health. Some libraries in this study had Jurkat cell RNA spiked in. CDR3s include the opening cysteine and the closing phenylalanine or tryptophan. The D gene is left open where the match is weak. Not all rows give a size; the values are once, few, many and, for expanded clones, a class.

abundance: few
j_gene: TRBJ1-5
d_gene: NA
v_gene: TRBV19
CDR3aa: CASSYPWQPQHF
CDR3nt: TGTGCCAGTAGTTACCCGTGGCAGCCCCAGCATTTT

abundance: few
j_gene: TRBJ2-7
d_gene: NA
v_gene: TRBV7-2
CDR3aa: CASSLALWGSNYEQYF
CDR3nt: TGTGCCAGCAGCTTAGCGCTTTGGGGAAGCAACTACGAGCAGTACTTC

abundance: NA
j_gene: TRBJ2-7
d_gene: TRBD1
v_gene: TRBV29-1
CDR3aa: CSVERGTGGYEQYF
CDR3nt: TGCAGCGTTGAAAGGGGGACAGGTGGCTACGAGCAGTACTTC

abundance: many
j_gene: TRBJ2-5
d_gene: NA
v_gene: TRBV29-1
CDR3aa: CSVEDSRTWAAETQYF
CDR3nt: TGCAGCGTTGAAGATTCAAGGACTTGGGCGGCGGAGACCCAGTACTTC

abundance: NA
j_gene: TRBJ2-7
d_gene: TRBD2
v_gene: TRBV13
CDR3aa: CASNTPGLEYEQYF
CDR3nt: TGTGCCAGCAACACGCCGGGACTAGAATACGAGCAGTACTTC

abundance: NA
j_gene: TRBJ2-2
d_gene: NA
v_gene: TRBV7-9
CDR3aa: CASSFSLPNLMAGELFF
CDR3nt: TGTGCCAGCAGCTTTTCTTTGCCGAACCTGATGGCCGGGGAGCTGTTTTTT

abundance: NA
j_gene: TRBJ2-4
d_gene: NA
v_gene: TRBV2
CDR3aa: CASSDSVLAKNNQYF
CDR3nt: TGTGCCAGCAGCGACAGCGTCCTAGCCAAAAACAATCAGTACTTC

abundance: NA
j_gene: TRBJ2-7
d_gene: NA
v_gene: TRBV7-6
CDR3aa: CASSPEGRYEQYF
CDR3nt: TGTGCCAGCAGCCCAGAGGGGAGGTACGAGCAGTACTTC

abundance: NA
j_gene: TRBJ1-1
d_gene: NA
v_gene: TRBV24-1
CDR3aa: CATSEGSNTEAFF
CDR3nt: TGTGCCACCAGTGAGGGCTCGAACACTGAAGCTTTCTTT

abundance: many
j_gene: TRBJ2-7
d_gene: TRBD2
v_gene: TRBV20-1
CDR3aa: CSATQRERDEQYF
CDR3nt: TGCAGTGCAACCCAGCGGGAGCGGGACGAGCAGTACTTC

abundance: NA
j_gene: TRBJ2-3
d_gene: NA
v_gene: TRBV7-9
CDR3aa: CASSPTRGTDTQYF
CDR3nt: TGTGCCAGCAGCCCAACTCGGGGCACAGATACGCAGTATTTT

abundance: many
j_gene: TRBJ2-7
d_gene: TRBD2
v_gene: TRBV28
CDR3aa: CASSFGVAGVFEQYF
CDR3nt: TGTGCCAGCAGTTTCGGAGTAGCGGGAGTATTCGAGCAGTACTTC

abundance: once
j_gene: TRBJ1-5
d_gene: NA
v_gene: TRBV6-2/TRBV6-3
CDR3aa: CASSVGVRPLHF
CDR3nt: TGTGCCAGCAGTGTAGGGGTGCGGCCCCTGCATTTT

abundance: NA
j_gene: TRBJ2-2
d_gene: NA
v_gene: TRBV20-1
CDR3aa: CSAGDDTYTGEQFF
CDR3nt: TGCAGTGCTGGGGATGACACCTACACCGGGGAGCAGTTTTTT

abundance: NA
j_gene: TRBJ2-7
d_gene: TRBD2
v_gene: TRBV18
CDR3aa: CASSPTSATLYEQYF
CDR3nt: TGTGCCAGCTCACCCACTAGCGCCACGCTCTACGAGCAGTACTTC

abundance: NA
j_gene: TRBJ2-5
d_gene: NA
v_gene: TRBV2
CDR3aa: CARAQGRLQETQYF
CDR3nt: TGTGCCAGGGCCCAGGGACGGCTTCAAGAGACCCAGTACTTC

abundance: NA
j_gene: TRBJ2-1
d_gene: TRBD2
v_gene: TRBV28
CDR3aa: CASKVLAGAAEQFF
CDR3nt: TGTGCCAGCAAGGTCCTAGCGGGAGCGGCTGAGCAGTTCTTC

abundance: NA
j_gene: TRBJ2-7
d_gene: TRBD1
v_gene: TRBV11-2
CDR3aa: CASSPYPGQGFVYEQYF
CDR3nt: TGTGCCAGCAGCCCATACCCCGGACAGGGCTTTGTCTACGAGCAGTACTTC

abundance: few
j_gene: TRBJ1-1
d_gene: NA
v_gene: TRBV9
CDR3aa: CASSAPSAAGLNTEAFF
CDR3nt: TGTGCCAGCAGCGCACCCTCGGCAGCGGGGCTGAACACTGAAGCTTTCTTT

abundance: NA
j_gene: TRBJ2-4
d_gene: TRBD1
v_gene: TRBV10-3
CDR3aa: CAISEQGVDIQYF
CDR3nt: TGTGCCATCAGTGAACAGGGGGTCGACATTCAGTACTTC

abundance: NA
j_gene: TRBJ1-2
d_gene: TRBD1
v_gene: TRBV20-1
CDR3aa: CSASHRDPRDRGNYGYTF
CDR3nt: TGCAGTGCCTCCCACCGGGACCCCCGGGACAGGGGCAACTATGGCTACACCTTC

abundance: few
j_gene: TRBJ2-2
d_gene: NA
v_gene: TRBV6-2/TRBV6-3
CDR3aa: CASSYFLENTGELFF
CDR3nt: TGTGCCAGCAGTTACTTTCTAGAAAACACCGGGGAGCTGTTTTTT